The 9 T cell receptor beta chains listed next were all sequenced from one sample in a study of beta chain features in type 1 diabetes. The study reverse transcribed the entire isolated RNA, so it sequenced expressed TCRB transcripts. Assay used: immunoSEQ multiplex PCR; TCRdb lists only in-frame clones, some missing. The sample holds approximately 400,000 clones, around 16% seen once. The source material was naive CD4+ T cells from blood. These receptors came from a woman aged 18-29 years in good health.

This clone has a handful of counts. The chain links TRBV7-2 to TRBJ2-1; 14 bases match TRBD2. The junction had 9 bases not matched to a gene; V was cut back by 3 bases and J by 8 bases. The CDR3 spans 17 residues. The germline gives CDR1 SGHTA, CDR2 FQGNSA. In DNA form, the CDR3 reads TGTGCCAGCAGCTTTGTCGGGACTAGCGGGAGTATCGATGAGCAGTTCTTC. Its protein is CASSFVGTSGSIDEQFF.

This clone was seen a few times. The chain is built from TRBV28 and TRBJ2-7, with D uncertain. Deletions cut 3 bases from V and 0 bases from J, with 21 bases between. CDR3 length: 18 amino acids. Germline assignment: CDR1 MDHEN and CDR2 SYDVKM. The CDR3 coding sequence is TGTGCCAGCAGTTTGTCCCGGATTTGGAGTCGGAGCTCCTACGAGCAGTACTTC. Encoded protein: CASSLSRIWSRSSYEQYF.

V is TRBV7-9 and J is TRBJ2-5, with a tentative D call TRBD2 (6 bases). Germline CDR1 reads SEHNR; CDR2 reads FQNEAQ (reference sequence). This CDR3 region has 13 residues. V was shortened by 4 bases and J by 5 bases, with 11 bases between the two germline ends. CDR3 sequence (DNA): TGTGCCAGCAGCTCGACTAGTTTGGAGACCCAGTACTTC. Translating gives CASSSTSLETQYF.

The rearrangement joins TRBV19 to TRBJ1-5, with D possibly being TRBD1 (5 bases). This CDR3 spans 16 amino acids. V lost 4 bases and J 2 bases, leaving 15 bases between the germline ends. Per germline, CDR1 LNHDA and CDR2 SQIVND (reference sequence). For the CDR3, the DNA is TGTGCCAGTAGTAAAGTCGGGGGATCCGGCAATCAGCCCCAGCATTTT. This sequence encodes CASSKVGGSGNQPQHF.

This clone occurred a few times. The gene calls are TRBV15 and TRBJ2-7; 8 bases line up with TRBD2. The trim removed 0 bases at V and 6 bases at J, leaving 10 bases unmatched. Germline CDR1 and CDR2: LNHNV and YYDKDF (reference sequence). The CDR3 sequence is 16 residues long. The CDR3 nucleotides read TGTGCCACCAGCAGAGATACCGGGAGGGTGTCGGGCGAGCAGTACTTC. Encoded protein: CATSRDTGRVSGEQYF.

This clone was detected only once. The chain combines TRBV6-5 with TRBJ1-2; D is undetermined. V was shortened by 0 bases and J by 5 bases, with 7 bases between the two germline ends. CDR1 MNHEY and CDR2 SVGAGI come from the germline V gene. The CDR3 is 13 amino acids. In DNA form, the CDR3 reads TGTGCCAGCAGTTACTCAGCACGATATGGCTACACCTTC. Its translation is CASSYSARYGYTF.

The chain joins TRBV2 to TRBJ2-1; D uncertain. Trimming pared 7 bases from V and 6 bases from J, leaving 10 bases between. Germline V CDR1 and CDR2: SNHLY, FYNNEI. This CDR3 spans 12 amino acids. CDR3 nucleotide sequence: TGTGCCAGCATTCTTGATAGCAATGAGCAGTTCTTC. It encodes CASILDSNEQFF.

This clone was seen a handful of times. The chain is built from TRBV7-3 and TRBJ2-1, with D perhaps matching TRBD2 (5 bases). Germline CDR1 and CDR2: SGHTA and FQGTGA. CDR3 length: 15 amino acids. The V end was cut by 6 bases, the J end by 0 bases, with 12 bases between. CDR3 in DNA: TGTGCCAGCAGTTTAGCGCCTAGCTCCTACAATGAGCAGTTCTTC. This gives the protein CASSLAPSSYNEQFF.

The chain links TRBV7-9 to TRBJ2-7; tentative D call: TRBD1 (5 bases). Germline loops: CDR1 SEHNR, CDR2 FQNEAQ (reference sequence). Trimming left V 8 bases short and J 3 bases short, with 17 bases between. The CDR3 is 14 residues long. CDR3 in amino acids: CASSRQGSVYEQYF. The CDR3 DNA reads TGTGCCAGCTCCCGGCAGGGAAGTGTCTACGAGCAGTACTTC.